This entry describes one TCR beta chain. The antigen it binds to is not known. No per-base quality is available; no much larger clone lies one base away. The immunoSEQ multiplex PCR, with forward primers for 54 TRBV segments and reverse primers for 13 TRBJ segments, was used to amplify TCRB CDR3 regions. Pre-culture CD4+ samples were sequenced at deep resolution, targeting hundreds of thousands of T cell genomes. Sequencing of the amplicons was done on an Illumina HiSeq System, giving 87 bp reads that spanned the CDR3. Regarding the original processing steps: PCR and sequencing errors in the reads were corrected, and alignment to IMGT reference sequences was used to define CDR3 regions. Synthetic template pools were used to estimate counts of templates and unique rearrangements. Clonality was calculated as 1 minus Pielou's evenness. Richness was estimated with the Daley-Smith estimator. Morisita's index served as the measure of repertoire overlap. Clones present in cultured samples but not detected in the pre-culture repertoire of the same donor were defined as low-abundance clones. TCRdb holds this immuneACCESS table with in-frame rearrangements only. Some clones are missing; in checked studies, unresolved V genes explain under half, and the rest has no known cause. V, J and clone size derive from that table, while D and trimming were established from the DNA sequence. A total of about 73,000 clones appear in this sample, about 80% of them only once. Of the sample, about 1.6% is held by the ten largest clones.

The CDR3 covers 12 residues, taking in both the cysteine and the phenylalanine. Just the 36-base CDR3 DNA is kept, in frame starting at base 1. CDR1 SNHLY and CDR2 FYNNEI are derived from the germline V gene. Trimmed from V: 1 base; trimmed from J: 13 bases; junction bases lacking a gene match: 4. Untouched CD4+ T cells were isolated from Ficoll-separated PBMC through negative selection with magnetic beads, and an average purity of approximately 98% was reached. Untouched CD4+ T cells were isolated with magnetic beads from Ficoll-separated PBMC, and a purity of roughly 98% was reached with negligible CD8+ contamination. Peripheral blood mononuclear cells came from the buffy coats of a few healthy blood donors, who served as the study's donors. CMV seronegative status was shared by all three donors. The DNeasy Blood & Tissue Kit was used for extraction of genomic DNA. TCRB sequencing was performed on genomic DNA from sorted CD137+CD4+ cells and pre-culture CD4+ baseline samples from each subject.

This sample is drawn from a study of T cell repertoires and HLA-DP antigens (dated by TCRdb to 2016 to 2019). Context from the whole study: An in vitro model of CD4+ T cell alloreactivity against allogeneic HLA-DP presented by transduced HeLa cells was used in the study. One alloantigen differed from self by one peptide-binding groove amino acid, whereas the other differed by ten, modelling structurally similar versus dissimilar alloantigens. Average DNA input was around 210 ng for sorted CD137+CD4+ samples, compared with 900 to 1,500 ng for pre-culture CD4+ samples. Of the three donors, two were male and one was female, and their ages ranged from the 18-to-29 age band up to the 60-to-69 age band. What the work shows at the level of the full study, not this receptor alone: Clonality of sorted CD137+ cells was similar against both alloantigens (around 0.41) and much higher than in pre-culture samples (about 0.037). Clones undetected before culture had an average cumulative frequency of roughly 36% against one allele versus around 50% against the other. The study was limited by having only three donors, by relying on a non-physiological HeLa antigen-presenting system, and by using total CD4+ responder cells. Separate analysis of naive and memory CD4+ repertoires was not performed.

The receptor was derived from a man in his fifties or sixties in good health and CMV-seronegative. Material: CD4+ T cells from PBMCs. The chain uses TRBV2 and TRBJ2-1, with TRBD2 matching 7 junction bases. The CDR3 reads as follows: CASSEGGTNQFF. The nucleotide sequence is TGTGCCAGCAGTGAAGGCGGGACTAATCAGTTCTTC.